This T cell receptor (beta chain) was observed in a study of shared clonotypes between healthy human individuals. Whole-study findings and limits: The four-donor shared clonotypes exceeded non-shared clonotypes in generation probability, with non-shared ones scoring lower.

Nashville, Tennessee was home to all donors, who were Caucasian adults. A remark on this clone: Its antigen remains unidentified.

Trimming took off 1 base at V and 2 bases at J, with 21 bases between the two ends. CDR1 SGHTS and CDR2 YDEGEE come from the germline V gene. The CDR3 spans 18 residues. The genomic DNA of each subset was split evenly across several immunoSEQ plates. Sequencing was performed with immunoSEQ multiplex PCR; in TCRdb, only in-frame clones are kept and a portion is missing. Of about 1.1 million clones in the sample, about 80% are singletons; the top ten hold 0.5% to 0.65%. The receptor's source is a man between 18 and 35 years old in good health. Some clones in this sample may be carry-over from other donors' samples. This chain links TRBV5-8 with TRBJ2-5, with TRBD2 as a possible D gene (6 bases). Specimen: memory CD4+ T cells from PBMCs. The subset was: CD45RA-negative fraction. CDR3 residues: CASSLIRGEDYRQETQYF. CDR3 DNA sequence: TGTGCCAGCAGCTTGATCCGGGGAGAGGACTATAGGCAAGAGACCCAGTACTTC.